This T cell receptor beta chain was found in a study of blood T cells in healthy people across ages. Overall study: For every two T cells, template switching captured about one barcoded beta molecule.

General study findings and limits: The diversity estimates, figures obtained from one million T cells, were considered underestimates. TCR beta diversity per million T cells fell roughly linearly with age.

With respect to this clonotype: Its antigen is still unknown.

A J-beta primer mix and a sample-barcoded 5' primer were used in a second PCR of roughly 6 to 12 cycles. MiXCR, applied by TCRdb to the 5' RACE reads, yields one record per CDR3 protein. The profile shows approximately 2,000,000 distinct CDR3 sequences, more than 35% of them singletons. Donors each provided about 10 milliliters of peripheral blood. The CDR3 contains 13 residues. V dropped 6 bases and J dropped 4 bases, with 12 bases sitting between them. CDR1 MNHEY and CDR2 SVGEGT come from the germline V gene. This receptor was obtained from a human donor in good health. The chain recombines TRBV6-2 or TRBV6-3 with TRBJ1-2, with unresolved D. The sample was blood. The CDR3: CASSSRHPYGYTF. The DNA of the CDR3 is TGTGCCAGCAGCTCCCGGCACCCCTATGGCTACACCTTC.